This T cell receptor (beta chain) comes out of a study of cytomegalovirus exposure and HLA in healthy donors. Findings of the study overall: A later analysis reportedly identified an Asian-associated ancestry cluster as carrying fewer N-insertions than the 666-donor mean. With later analysis, a missense DCLRE1C variant became linked to TCR beta V- and J-gene trimming. The likely explanation for a cluster of highly shared sequence variants was sequencing artifact.

60 Vbeta and 13 Jbeta primers were used in PCR. Sequencing used immunoSEQ multiplex PCR; TCRdb keeps in-frame clones, though not all of them. In the table there are under 200,000 clones, roughly 65% of which are singletons. The CDR3 length is 15 residues. With V trimmed by 1 base and J by 11 bases, 9 bases remained unmatched. In germline, CDR1 is MNHEY, CDR2 SVGAGI. The sample holds a few counts of this clone. Its target is unknown. The sequencing sample was made of PBMCs. This TCR was sampled from a woman younger than 30 in good health and CMV-seropositive. The chain has TRBV6-5 and TRBJ1-5; the match to TRBD1 covers 9 bases. The CDR3 DNA reads TGTGCCAGCAGTTACTTAGGACAGGGGATATCGGCCCAGCATTTT. Protein: CASSYLGQGISAQHF.